This TCR beta chain was retrieved from a study of T cells in Graves' hyperthyroidism and ophthalmopathy. This CDR3 has 14 amino acids. Germline trimming cut 7 bases from V and 4 bases from J; bases unmatched to any gene: 5. There were TCR beta CDR3 regions amplified from RNA transcripts. TCR CDR3 underwent first-round RT-PCR with the HTBI primer set. TCRdb passed the multiplex PCR reads through MiXCR, listing each CDR3 protein once. The top ten hold under 15% of the sample, which has about 400,000 distinct CDR3 sequences, over 12% seen once. The clonotype comes from a man between 18 and 29 years old with Graves' ophthalmopathy. Input material: blood. V usage is TRBV12-3 or TRBV12-4 and J usage is TRBJ2-2; 8 nucleotides agree with TRBD1. As DNA, the CDR3 is TGTGCCAGCACTAGGACAGGGCCCACCGGGGAGCTGTTTTTT. Amino acids: CASTRTGPTGELFF.